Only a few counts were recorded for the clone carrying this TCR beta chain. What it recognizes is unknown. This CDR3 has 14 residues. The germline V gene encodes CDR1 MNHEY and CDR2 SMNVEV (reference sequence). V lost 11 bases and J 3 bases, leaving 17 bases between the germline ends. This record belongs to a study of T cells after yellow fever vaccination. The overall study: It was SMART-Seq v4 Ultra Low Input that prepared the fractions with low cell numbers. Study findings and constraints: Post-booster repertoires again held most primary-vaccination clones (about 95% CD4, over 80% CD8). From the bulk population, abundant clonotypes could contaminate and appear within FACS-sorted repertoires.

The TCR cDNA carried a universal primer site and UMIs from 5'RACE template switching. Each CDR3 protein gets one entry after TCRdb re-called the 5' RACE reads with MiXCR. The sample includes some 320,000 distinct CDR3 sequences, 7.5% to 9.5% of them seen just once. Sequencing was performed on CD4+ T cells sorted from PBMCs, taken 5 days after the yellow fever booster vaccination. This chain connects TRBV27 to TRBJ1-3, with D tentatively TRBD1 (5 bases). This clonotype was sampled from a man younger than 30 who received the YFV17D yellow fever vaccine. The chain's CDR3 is CAFMGGMGGNTIYF. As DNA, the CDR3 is TGTGCCTTCATGGGGGGAATGGGTGGAAACACCATATATTTT.